The 30 T cell receptor beta chains below were found in one sample sequenced in a study of blood T cell repertoires in COVID-19. Using immunoSEQ multiplex PCR, the repertoire was profiled, and TCRdb retains in-frame clones only, with some absent. The sample has fewer than 300,000 clones, approximately 85% seen once. The specimen sequenced was peripheral blood. These receptors all stem from a human donor with COVID-19, enrolled during active disease. The donor label of this sample is uncertain.

This clone was picked up many times. This CDR3 is also generated by other DNA sequences in the sample. The chain recombines TRBV28 with TRBJ2-7; D may be TRBD2 (5 bases). V lost 5 bases to trimming and J lost 0 bases, with 8 bases between them. The CDR3 loop spans 13 amino acids. CDR1 and CDR2 (germline): MDHEN, SYDVKM. The DNA for the CDR3 is TGTGCCAGCAGTGTGGAGGACTCCTACGAGCAGTACTTC. Amino acid sequence: CASSVEDSYEQYF.

The CDR3: CASTPTAASGRYEQYF. DNA for the CDR3: TGTGCCAGCACCCCCACCGCGGCTAGCGGGAGATACGAGCAGTACTTC. V gene TRBV7-2 combines with J gene TRBJ2-7; TRBD2 matches 10 bases. Germline V gene data show CDR1 as SGHTA and CDR2 as FQGNSA. The trim removed 7 bases at V and 4 bases at J, leaving 13 bases unmatched. This CDR3 contains 16 residues.

This clone was found a few times. The chain joins TRBV10-3 to TRBJ2-7, with D perhaps TRBD2 (5 bases). Trimming left V 4 bases short and J 2 bases short, with 12 bases between. The CDR3 covers 14 residues. Germline lookup yields CDR1 ENHRY and CDR2 SYGVKD. The CDR3 protein is CAISANSEPYEQYF. Written as DNA, the CDR3 is TGTGCCATCAGTGCGAATAGCGAGCCCTACGAGCAGTACTTC.

V gene TRBV19 combines with J gene TRBJ2-5; 10 bases are shared with TRBD1. Trimming cost V 5 bases and J 2 bases; bases outside gene matches: 2. Germline CDR1 LNHDA, CDR2 SQIVND (reference sequence). The CDR3 length is 14 residues. The CDR3 DNA follows: TGTGCCAGTAGTGACAGGGGGCGGCAAGAGACCCAGTACTTC. Its translation: CASSDRGRQETQYF.

This rearrangement joins TRBV28 to TRBJ1-2; tentative D call: TRBD1 (6 bases). Trimming stripped 2 bases from V and 4 bases from J, with 8 bases between. Germline V lookup: CDR1 MDHEN, CDR2 SYDVKM. The CDR3 is made up of 13 amino acids. The CDR3 sequence is CASSLMDSYGYTF. The CDR3 bases are TGTGCCAGCAGTTTAATGGACAGCTATGGCTACACCTTC.

The chain has TRBV7-2 and TRBJ1-5; D not resolved. The CDR3 has 13 residues. V was shortened by 4 bases and J by 4 bases, with 8 bases between the two germline ends. CDR1 and CDR2 from the germline V gene are SGHTA and FQGNSA. For the CDR3, the DNA is TGTGCCAGCAGCTCAACATGGAATCAGCCCCAGCATTTT. It encodes CASSSTWNQPQHF.

The chain uses TRBV19 and TRBJ1-1; D unclear. This CDR3 has 15 residues. The V gene lost 6 bases and the J gene lost 3 bases, with 17 bases spanning the gap. The germline CDR1 and CDR2 sequences are LNHDA and SQIVND (reference sequence). The CDR3 protein is CASSLFAQPDTEAFF. CDR3 DNA sequence: TGTGCCAGTAGCCTATTCGCACAGCCCGACACTGAAGCTTTCTTT.

This clone was observed a handful of times. The J gene is TRBJ1-4, the V gene TRBV5-1, with D tentatively TRBD1 (5 bases). V lost 2 bases to trimming and J lost 16 bases, with 12 bases between them. In germline, CDR1 is SGHRS, CDR2 YFSETQ. The CDR3 runs to 11 residues. CDR3 DNA sequence: TGCGCCAGCAGCTTACAGGTGATATGGTTTTTT. It translates to CASSLQVIWFF.

The chain links TRBV7-9 to TRBJ1-1; D ambiguous. V lost 6 bases to trimming and J lost 1 base, with 9 bases between them. From germline, CDR1 is SEHNR and CDR2 FQNEAQ (reference sequence). The length of the CDR3 is 13 residues. CDR3 sequence reads: CASRHGANTEAFF. In nucleotides, the CDR3 is TGTGCCAGCAGGCACGGAGCGAACACTGAAGCTTTCTTT.

V gene TRBV30 combines with J gene TRBJ2-5; no clear D. CDR1 is GTSNPN and CDR2 is SVGIG in the germline V gene (reference sequence). CDR3 length: 13 amino acids. V shed 2 bases and J shed 1 base, with 8 bases lying between them. The CDR3 nucleotides read TGTGCCTGGAGTCGGGTTCTCCAAGAGACCCAGTACTTC. Residues: CAWSRVLQETQYF.

V is TRBV7-3 and J is TRBJ1-5; no clear D. Germline CDR1 is SGHTA and CDR2 is FQGTGA. CDR3 length equals 16 residues. This CDR3 is CAKLDLETDSNQPQHF. The CDR3 DNA reads as TGTGCTAAGCTGGACTTAGAGACGGATAGCAATCAGCCCCAGCATTTT.

V is TRBV4-1 and J is TRBJ2-3; perhaps TRBD2 as D (5 bases). The CDR3 is 14 residues long. CDR1 and CDR2 (germline): MGHRA, YSYEKL. V was trimmed by 4 bases and J by 5 bases, leaving 13 bases between them. CDR3 coding DNA: TGCGCCAGCAGCCCCCGCGGCGGGCGAGATACGCAGTATTTT. Its protein product is CASSPRGGRDTQYF.

This sequence joins TRBV7-9 and TRBJ1-3; no clear D. The CDR3 spans 19 residues. The germline V gene encodes CDR1 SEHNR and CDR2 FQNEAQ (reference sequence). The V gene lost 0 bases and the J gene lost 0 bases, with 18 bases spanning the gap. Written as DNA, the CDR3 is TGTGCCAGCAGCTTAGCACAGTTGGATATAAGTTACTCTGGAAACACCATATATTTT. The encoded protein is CASSLAQLDISYSGNTIYF.

The chain couples TRBV6-1 to TRBJ2-3; the D gene is possibly TRBD1 (5 bases). Germline lookup yields CDR1 MNHNS and CDR2 SASEGT. V gave up 1 base and J gave up 7 bases, with 12 bases separating them. This CDR3 is 14 amino acids long. DNA for the CDR3: TGTGCCAGCAGTGAAGGACCAGGGATAAATACGCAGTATTTT. Its protein product is CASSEGPGINTQYF.

The chain uses TRBV10-2 and TRBJ1-3; D unresolved. The germline V gene has CDR1 WSHSY and CDR2 SAAADI. Trimming cost V 2 bases and J 10 bases, with 9 bases left between them. This CDR3 is built from 12 residues. The CDR3 DNA follows: TGCGCCAGCAGTGAGCCGGAGTGGACCATATATTTT. Residues: CASSEPEWTIYF.

This sequence joins TRBV12-3 or TRBV12-4 and TRBJ1-1, with D unresolved. The CDR3 has 13 amino acids. V was clipped by 3 bases and J by 0 bases, with 5 bases between them. The CDR3 region has the DNA TGTGCCAGCAGTTTGGCTGTGAACACTGAAGCTTTCTTT. Translated: CASSLAVNTEAFF.

The V and J genes are TRBV27 and TRBJ2-1, with TRBD2 matching 7 bases. J was trimmed by 0 bases and V by 6 bases; bases with no gene match: 5. The CDR3 runs to 15 residues. Looked up from germline, CDR1 is MNHEY and CDR2 is SMNVEV (reference sequence). The CDR3 bases are TGTGCCAGCAGGAGCGGGACCTTCTCCTACAATGAGCAGTTCTTC. Translated, it gives CASRSGTFSYNEQFF.

The DNA of the CDR3 is TGTGCCAGCATCAGAGGGTTTGGCACTGAAGCTTTCTTT. Its translation is CASIRGFGTEAFF. V gene TRBV28 combines with J gene TRBJ1-1, with unresolved D. The CDR3 length is 13 residues. Germline assignment: CDR1 MDHEN and CDR2 SYDVKM. Trimming removed 7 bases from V and 4 bases from J, with 13 bases in between. Drawing the rest from reference TRBV28 and TRBJ1-1, the complete variable domain is DVKVTQSSRYLVKRTGEKVFLECVQDMDHENMFWYRQDPGLGLRLIYFSYDVKMKEKGDIPEGYSVSREKKERFSLILESASTNQTSMYLCASIRGFGTEAFFGQGTRLTVV.

V and J are TRBV7-3 and TRBJ2-2; 7 bases are a match to TRBD1. CDR1 is SGHTA, CDR2 FQGTGA, per germline. This CDR3 is 15 amino acids long. The trim removed 5 bases at V and 1 base at J, leaving 4 bases unmatched. CDR3 nucleotides: TGTGCCAGCAGCGATCGACAGGGGAACACCGGGGAGCTGTTTTTT. Protein sequence: CASSDRQGNTGELFF.

The chain recombines TRBV11-3 with TRBJ1-1; D ambiguous. CDR3 length: 13 amino acids. Trimming left V 1 base short and J 4 bases short, with 7 bases between. Per the germline V gene, CDR1 is SGHNT and CDR2 is YENEEA. As DNA, the CDR3 is TGTGCCAGCAGCTTAGGCAGTCTCACTGAAGCTTTCTTT. This sequence encodes CASSLGSLTEAFF.

The V and J genes are TRBV30 and TRBJ1-1; the D is unclear. Germline CDR1 is GTSNPN and CDR2 is SVGIG (reference sequence). Trimming shortened V by 4 bases and J by 0 bases, and 15 bases separated the two germline ends. This CDR3 is built from 15 residues. In DNA form, the CDR3 reads TGTGCCTGGATCCGACCCACAGACATGAACACTGAAGCTTTCTTT. This codes for CAWIRPTDMNTEAFF.

The chain is built from TRBV30 and TRBJ1-2; TRBD1 matches 11 bases. Germline V CDR1 and CDR2: GTSNPN, SVGIG (reference sequence). J gave up 7 bases and V 1 base, and 2 bases lay outside the gene matches. The CDR3 loop spans 13 amino acids. CDR3 residues: CAWSGGTGGGYTF. DNA for the CDR3: TGTGCCTGGAGTGGGGGGACAGGGGGTGGCTACACCTTC. Full variable domain (missing parts from reference TRBV30 and TRBJ1-2): SQTIHQWPATLVQPVGSPLSLECTVEGTSNPNLYWYRQAAGRGLQLLFYSVGIGQISSEVPQNLSASRPQDRQFILSSKKLLLSDSGFYLCAWSGGTGGGYTFGSGTRLTVV.

This chain links TRBV11-2 with TRBJ2-3, with TRBD2 matching 10 bases. The germline V gene encodes CDR1 SGHAT and CDR2 FQNNGV. There are 17 residues in the CDR3. V was clipped by 4 bases and J by 3 bases; unmatched bases: 10. The DNA of the CDR3 is TGTGCCAGCAGCTCGGGGGCCTCTAGCGGGAGAACAGATACGCAGTATTTT. As protein: CASSSGASSGRTDTQYF.

The chain links TRBV18 to TRBJ2-1, with 7 positions matching TRBD2. Germline V gene sequence: CDR1 KGHSH, CDR2 LQKENI. This CDR3 has 15 amino acids. Trimming cost V 8 bases and J 3 bases; bases outside gene matches: 10. CDR3 protein: CASTREAGSYNEQFF. In nucleotides, the CDR3 is TGTGCCAGCACGAGGGAAGCGGGAAGCTACAATGAGCAGTTCTTC. The full variable domain, rest sourced from reference TRBV18 and TRBJ2-1, is NAGVMQNPRHLVRRRGQEARLRCSPMKGHSHVYWYRQLPEEGLKFMVYLQKENIIDESGMPKERFSAEFPKEGPSILRIQQVVRGDSAAYFCASTREAGSYNEQFFGPGTRLTVL.

The genes are TRBV6-5 and TRBJ1-1, with a possible D match to TRBD1 (5 bases). Germline V gene data show CDR1 as MNHEY and CDR2 as SVGAGI. The CDR3 consists of 15 residues. V was trimmed by 7 bases and J by 4 bases, leaving 19 bases between them. The CDR3 coding sequence is TGTGCCAGCATCCCGGGCGCAGGGATGGGCACTGAAGCTTTCTTT. It yields the protein CASIPGAGMGTEAFF.

This sequence joins TRBV2 and TRBJ2-1, with D possibly TRBD2 on 6 matching bases. V lost 4 bases and J 7 bases, leaving 17 bases between the germline ends. This CDR3 is built from 15 residues. Germline V CDR1 and CDR2: SNHLY, FYNNEI. In DNA form, the CDR3 reads TGTGCCAGCAGTGGCTTGAGGGGAGGAGGGAATGAGCAGTTCTTC. It translates to CASSGLRGGGNEQFF.

The V call is TRBV7-9, the J call TRBJ1-5; D unclear. Germline V gene sequence: CDR1 SEHNR, CDR2 FQNEAQ (reference sequence). V dropped 1 base and J dropped 3 bases, with 7 bases sitting between them. The CDR3 length is 14 residues. The CDR3 region is CASSLGADNQPQHF. In nucleotides, the CDR3 is TGTGCCAGCAGCTTAGGGGCAGACAATCAGCCCCAGCATTTT. The whole variable domain, remainder taken from reference TRBV7-9 and TRBJ1-5, is DTGVSQNPRHKITKRGQNVTFRCDPISEHNRLYWYRQTLGQGPEFLTYFQNEAQLEKSRLLSDRFSAERPKGSFSTLEIQRTEQGDSAMYLCASSLGADNQPQHFGDGTRLSIL.

This clone was found once. This chain uses TRBV11-2 with TRBJ2-1; TRBD2 might be the D (5 bases). Trimming took 5 bases from V and 4 from J, leaving 18 bases between them. The CDR3 contains 16 residues. Germline V lookup: CDR1 SGHAT, CDR2 FQNNGV. CDR3 sequence reads: CASSPRTGGLYNEQFF. The CDR3 coding sequence is TGTGCCAGCAGCCCCCGGACTGGAGGACTTTACAATGAGCAGTTCTTC. The whole variable domain, remainder taken from reference TRBV11-2 and TRBJ2-1, is EAGVAQSPRYKIIEKRQSVAFWCNPISGHATLYWYQQILGQGPKLLIQFQNNGVVDDSQLPKDRFSAERLKGVDSTLKIQPAKLEDSAVYLCASSPRTGGLYNEQFFGPGTRLTVL.

The chain combines TRBV6-2 or TRBV6-3 with TRBJ2-7; D might be TRBD2 (6 bases). Trimming removed 2 bases from V and 3 bases from J, with 17 bases in between. Per germline, CDR1 MNHEY and CDR2 SVGEGT. The CDR3 is made up of 16 amino acids. CDR3: CASSYNSGGVLYEQYF. CDR3 sequence (DNA): TGTGCCAGCAGTTACAACAGCGGAGGGGTCCTCTACGAGCAGTACTTC.

The chain has TRBV12-5 and TRBJ1-1; TRBD1 matches 9 bases. The CDR3 runs to 17 residues. V lost 2 bases and J lost 3; bases outside the gene matches: 10. Germline CDR1 and CDR2: LGHNT and FRNRAP. CDR3 nucleotide sequence: TGTGCTAGTGGTTTGCTAACTGGGACAGGGAAGGACACTGAAGCTTTCTTT. Its translation is CASGLLTGTGKDTEAFF.